What follows is one TCR beta chain and its context. The table came from immunoSEQ multiplex PCR; TCRdb's copy has only in-frame clones and leaves some out. The sample records under 150,000 clones, approximately 86% being singletons. This record comes from a study of identifying expanded T cells in peripheral blood. The specimen sequenced was blood. The clonotype comes from a person between 18 and 75 years old in good health.

The CDR3, as DNA: TGTGCCAGCAGTCCCCGGACAGGCGGCACAGATACGCAGTATTTT. Translation gives CASSPRTGGTDTQYF. The J gene is TRBJ2-3, the V gene TRBV27; 7 bases agree with TRBD1. This CDR3 is 15 amino acids long. V was clipped by 5 bases and J by 1 base; unmatched bases: 6. Germline V gene sequence: CDR1 MNHEY, CDR2 SMNVEV (reference sequence).